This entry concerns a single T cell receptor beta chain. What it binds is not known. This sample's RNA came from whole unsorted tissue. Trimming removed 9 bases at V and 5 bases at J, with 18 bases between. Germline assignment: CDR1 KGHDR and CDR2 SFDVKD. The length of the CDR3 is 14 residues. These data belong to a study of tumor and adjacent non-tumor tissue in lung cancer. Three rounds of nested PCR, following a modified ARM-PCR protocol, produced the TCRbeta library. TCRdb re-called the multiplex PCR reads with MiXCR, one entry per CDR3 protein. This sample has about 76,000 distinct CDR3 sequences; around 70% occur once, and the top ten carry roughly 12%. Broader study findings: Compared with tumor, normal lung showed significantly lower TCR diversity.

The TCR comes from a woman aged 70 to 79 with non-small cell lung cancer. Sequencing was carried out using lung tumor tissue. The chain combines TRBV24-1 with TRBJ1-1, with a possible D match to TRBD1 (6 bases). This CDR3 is CATQSGGGLTEAFF. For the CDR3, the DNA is TGTGCCACCCAATCCGGCGGGGGGCTTACTGAAGCTTTCTTT.